Below, 8 T cell receptor beta chains from the same sample are listed, as sequenced in a study of cytomegalovirus exposure and HLA in healthy donors. Use of 60 Vbeta and 13 Jbeta primers characterized the PCR. Generated by immunoSEQ multiplex PCR, the TCRdb table keeps only in-frame clones and is missing some. The table shows some 110,000 clones, with about 70% occurring only once. The sequenced material came from PBMCs. The receptors were sampled from a female donor in good health and CMV-seronegative.

V usage is TRBV10-3 and J usage is TRBJ1-4, with TRBD1 matching over 8 bases. Germline CDR1 reads ENHRY; CDR2 reads SYGVKD. The V gene end was trimmed by 0 bases and the J gene end by 2 bases; junction bases not matched to a gene: 11. The CDR3 contains 19 residues. This CDR3 reads CAISESNITDRGTNEKLFF. The DNA of the CDR3 is TGTGCCATCAGTGAGTCGAATATTACCGACAGGGGTACTAATGAAAAACTGTTTTTT.

This clone is a singleton in its sample. The chain joins TRBV5-1 to TRBJ2-1; 9 nucleotides align to TRBD2. The V gene's germline CDR1 is SGHRS and CDR2 YFSETQ. CDR3 length: 16 residues. V dropped 0 bases and J dropped 2; count of bases not matched to a gene: 3. CDR3 nucleotides: TGCGCCAGCAGCTTGGCGCGACTAGCGGCCTACAATGAGCAGTTCTTC. Amino acid sequence: CASSLARLAAYNEQFF.

CDR3 in amino acids: CATLPGQDYEQYF. The CDR3 DNA follows: TGTGCCACTCTCCCGGGACAGGACTACGAGCAGTACTTC. The chain couples TRBV6-6 to TRBJ2-7; TRBD1 agrees at 8 bases. This CDR3 is built from 13 residues. Germline V lookup: CDR1 MNHNY, CDR2 SVGAGI (reference sequence). Trimming removed 10 bases from V and 3 bases from J; junction bases left unmatched: 8.

The CDR3 region is CASSLVRQSNGTIYF. The CDR3 bases are TGTGCCAGCAGCTTAGTCAGACAGTCTAACGGGACCATATATTTT. J is TRBJ1-3 and V is TRBV7-4, with a possible D match to TRBD1 (5 bases). Trimming left V 1 base short and J 10 bases short, with 17 bases between. Germline V CDR1 and CDR2: SGHVT, SQSDAQ. This CDR3 has 15 residues.

This chain connects TRBV27 to TRBJ2-6; TRBD1 agrees at 7 bases. This CDR3 is built from 16 residues. J gave up 1 base and V 1 base, and 1 base lay outside the gene matches. Germline V gives CDR1 MNHEY, CDR2 SMNVEV (reference sequence). This CDR3 reads CASSLWGQSGANVLTF. CDR3 sequence (DNA): TGTGCCAGCAGTTTATGGGGACAGTCTGGGGCCAACGTCCTGACTTTC.

The table lists this clone with a few counts. The chain couples TRBV18 to TRBJ1-6, with 9 bases matching TRBD1. Losses at the gene ends were 1 base for V and 8 bases for J; bases not matched to a gene: 6. Germline loops: CDR1 KGHSH, CDR2 LQKENI. The CDR3 sequence is 16 residues long. CDR3 coding DNA: TGTGCCAGCTCACCACTAACAGGGGGCTGGGATTCACCCCTCCACTTT. Translated: CASSPLTGGWDSPLHF.

The chain has TRBV11-3 and TRBJ2-7, with TRBD2 identical over 12 bases. V lost 1 base, J lost 3 bases, and 1 base stayed unmatched. CDR1 SGHNT and CDR2 YENEEA come from the germline V gene. The CDR3 length is 15 residues. CDR3 sequence reads: CASSLAGLAGYEQYF. The CDR3 bases are TGTGCCAGCAGCTTAGCGGGACTAGCGGGCTACGAGCAGTACTTC.

The chain has TRBV28 and TRBJ1-2; D may be TRBD1 (5 bases). Trimming took off 4 bases at V and 7 bases at J, with 10 bases between the two ends. The germline gives CDR1 MDHEN, CDR2 SYDVKM. This CDR3 is built from 12 residues. CDR3 in DNA: TGTGCCAGCAGTTGGGGCAGGGCTGGCTACACCTTC. It specifies CASSWGRAGYTF.